This is a list of T cell receptor beta chains from one sample in a study of blood T cell repertoires in COVID-19. Assay: immunoSEQ multiplex PCR; the TCRdb copy retains only in-frame clones and omits some. The sample contains over 85,000 clones, 85% to 90% of which appear only once. The sequencing input was peripheral blood. The receptors derive from a man in his fifties with active or convalescent COVID-19. CDR3s include the opening cysteine and the closing phenylalanine or tryptophan. Fields, in order: V gene, D gene, J gene, clone size, CDR3 DNA, CDR3 protein. The D gene is left open where the match is weak. The size field is filled for only some rows; it gives once, few, many or a size class.

TRBV19	TRBD1	TRBJ2-4	.	TGTGCCAGTAGCCAACAGGGGGTAGGCAAAAACATTCAGTACTTC	CASSQQGVGKNIQYF
TRBV28	.	TRBJ1-6	.	TGTGCCAGCCATCAAGTTTCCAGGGTTGATTCACCCCTCCACTTT	CASHQVSRVDSPLHF
TRBV7-2	TRBD1	TRBJ2-7	.	TGTGCCAGCAGCTACGGACCGGGACAGGGGGCCAACGAGCAGTACTTC	CASSYGPGQGANEQYF
TRBV28	TRBD1	TRBJ1-1	.	TGTGCCAGCAGTTATCTCGACAGGGGTAGCACTGAAGCTTTCTTT	CASSYLDRGSTEAFF
TRBV19	TRBD1	TRBJ1-6	.	TGTGCCAGTAGACAGGGGGACTCAGGGAGTTCACCCCTCCACTTT	CASRQGDSGSSPLHF
TRBV10-3	TRBD2	TRBJ2-5	.	TGTGCCATCAAGGGGGCTAGCGGGGGGCAACAAGAGACCCAGTACTTC	CAIKGASGGQQETQYF
TRBV10-2	TRBD2	TRBJ2-3	.	TGCGCCAGCAGTGAGTCGGGGGGGGGCACAGATACGCAGTATTTT	CASSESGGGTDTQYF
TRBV6-6	.	TRBJ2-2	.	TGTGCCAGCAGTTACTTTGGGGGGGCCGGTACCGGGGAGCTGTTTTTT	CASSYFGGAGTGELFF
TRBV13	.	TRBJ2-3	.	TGTGCCAGCAGCTTCCATGGCCGAGATACGCAGTATTTT	CASSFHGRDTQYF
TRBV14	TRBD1	TRBJ1-1	.	TGTGCCAGCAGCCCCATGCAGGGGGCCGGCACTGAAGCTTTCTTT	CASSPMQGAGTEAFF
TRBV21-1	.	TRBJ1-1	.	TGTGCCAGCAGCAAAGCCGGGTACCCTGAAGCTTTCTTT	CASSKAGYPEAFF
TRBV9	.	TRBJ2-2	.	TGTGCCAGCAGCGTAGGTGGGACATCGAACACCGGGGAGCTGTTTTTT	CASSVGGTSNTGELFF
TRBV6-5	TRBD1	TRBJ2-2	.	TGTGCCAGCAGTTATCAGGGGGCGAACACCGGGGAGCTGTTTTTT	CASSYQGANTGELFF
TRBV2	TRBD1	TRBJ1-4	.	TGTGCCAGCAACATACCACCGGGACAGGGGGTATCAACTAATGAAAAACTGTTTTTT	CASNIPPGQGVSTNEKLFF
TRBV19	.	TRBJ2-3	.	TGTGCCAGTAGTGCGCTACAGGGTGGAGATACGCAGTATTTT	CASSALQGGDTQYF
TRBV10-3	.	TRBJ1-2	.	TGTGCCATCAGCGCCGGGACATCTAACTATGGCTACACCTTC	CAISAGTSNYGYTF
TRBV5-4	TRBD1	TRBJ1-2	.	TGTGCCAGCAGCACCACCGGGACAGACTATGGCTACACCTTC	CASSTTGTDYGYTF
TRBV19	.	TRBJ1-1	.	TGTGCCAGTAGTATGACCGGAGGTGGTGTAACTGAAGCTTTCTTT	CASSMTGGGVTEAFF
TRBV7-6	.	TRBJ1-6	.	TGTGCCAGCAGCCCCGGGGTCTCCTATAATTCACCCCTCCACTTT	CASSPGVSYNSPLHF
TRBV19	TRBD2	TRBJ2-3	.	TGTGCCAGTAGCATAAATACCGGGACTAGCGGGGGGGCCAAAGATACGCAGTATTTT	CASSINTGTSGGAKDTQYF
TRBV2	TRBD1	TRBJ1-6	few	TGTGCCAGCAGTGGAGCAGGGGGCGCGAGTAATTCACCCCTCCACTTT	CASSGAGGASNSPLHF
TRBV2	.	TRBJ2-1	.	TGTGCCAGCAGTGACTTATATGAGCAGTTCTTC	CASSDLYEQFF
TRBV5-1	TRBD2	TRBJ2-3	many	TGCGCCAGCAGCGCCTTGCCCCCCAGCGGGGGTAGCACAGATACGCAGTATTTT	CASSALPPSGGSTDTQYF
TRBV2	.	TRBJ1-1	.	TGTGCCAGCAGTGAAGAGCCCACTGAAGCTTTCTTT	CASSEEPTEAFF
TRBV6-5	.	TRBJ2-6	.	TGTGCCAGCACCTACGGCGGGTCTGGGGCCAACGTCCTGACTTTC	CASTYGGSGANVLTF
TRBV10-3	TRBD2	TRBJ2-6	.	TGTGCCATCAGTGATCTAGCGGGGGACTCTGGGGCCAACGTCCTGACTTTC	CAISDLAGDSGANVLTF
TRBV15	.	TRBJ1-5	.	TGTGCCACCAGCAGGGCGGGGGGGCCCCAGCATTTT	CATSRAGGPQHF
TRBV30	.	TRBJ1-4	.	TGTGCCTGGAGTGAAATAGGGGCAACTAATGAAAAACTGTTTTTT	CAWSEIGATNEKLFF
TRBV15	TRBD1	TRBJ2-3	.	TGTGCCACCAGCAGAGCCCCGGGACAGGCAGCAGATACGCAGTATTTT	CATSRAPGQAADTQYF
TRBV27	TRBD1	TRBJ2-2	few	TGTGCCAGCAGACCTACCACAGGGGCGGGTAACGGGGAGCTGTTTTTT	CASRPTTGAGNGELFF
TRBV4-1	.	TRBJ1-5	.	TGCGCCAGCAGCCAAGATCCCGTTTATAGCAATCAGCCCCAGCATTTT	CASSQDPVYSNQPQHF
TRBV11-2	TRBD1	TRBJ2-7	.	TGTGCCAGCAGCCCCCAGGGGCAGGGGGTCTACGAGCAGTACTTC	CASSPQGQGVYEQYF
TRBV10-3	.	TRBJ1-6	.	TGTGCCATCAGTGAGTCGGAGACAGGATATGATCCCCTCCACTTT	CAISESETGYDPLHF